This T cell receptor (beta chain) derives from a study of cytomegalovirus exposure and HLA in healthy donors. The study's findings and limits: The authors excluded some V segments, including TRBV6-2 and TRBV6-3, as indistinguishable. The classifier, whose performance was assessed in both the original and validation cohorts, reportedly diagnosed cytomegalovirus status with high specificity and sensitivity. There was a cluster of highly shared sequence variants that was likely a sequencing artifact.

On this clone itself: Its antigen is as yet unknown.

Primers included in the PCR were 60 Vbeta and 13 Jbeta primers. The data were produced by immunoSEQ multiplex PCR, yet TCRdb's version contains in-frame clones alone and is incomplete. The sample consists of about 140,000 clones, 70% to 85% of them appearing once. CDR1 and CDR2 (germline): MNHEY, SMNVEV (reference sequence). Trimming pared 6 bases from V and 7 bases from J, leaving 18 bases between. The CDR3 covers 14 residues. The clonotype originates from a man under 40 in good health and CMV-seropositive. The chain links TRBV27 to TRBJ1-2, with D possibly being TRBD1 (5 bases). The sequenced sample consisted of PBMCs. CDR3 sequence reads: CASSPTPGNGGYTF. The CDR3 DNA follows: TGTGCCAGCAGCCCGACTCCAGGGAATGGTGGCTACACCTTC.